This T cell receptor (beta chain) is drawn from a study of hypomethylating agent response in myelodysplastic syndrome. Across the study: With a mean age of around 70 +/- 6 years, patients were most commonly cytogenetically diploid. Patients with neither complete response nor hematologic improvement were classed non-responders. Study-wide results and caveats: This small study analyzed only around 12 patients.

Points on this clone: What it recognizes is unknown.

Authors' analysis steps: Of fewer than 200,000 unique clonotypes, more than 1.5% were previously reported viral-epitope-specific in VDJdb. Generated by immunoSEQ multiplex PCR, the TCRdb table keeps only in-frame clones and is missing some. The V and J calls and the clone size are those of that table, but D and trimming were determined from the DNA. The table includes about 5,700 clones, roughly 83% detected once. The CDR3 runs to 15 residues. V was shortened by 5 bases and J by 5 bases, with 18 bases between the two germline ends. The germline V gene has CDR1 SGHTA and CDR2 FQGNSA. The source of this sequence is a human donor with myelodysplastic syndrome. The chain uses TRBV7-2 and TRBJ1-2; D may be TRBD1 (5 bases). This material consisted of bone marrow, taken before or after starting hypomethylating agent treatment for myelodysplastic syndrome (not recorded which). CDR3 loop: CASSDGLGREYGYTF. The CDR3 DNA reads as TGTGCCAGCAGCGACGGCCTGGGACGGGAGTATGGCTACACCTTC.